These 5 T cell receptor beta chains share one sample of origin, sequenced in a study of OX40 agonist ivuxolimab in advanced cancers. TCRdb keeps only in-frame clones here, not all; method: immunoSEQ multiplex PCR. The table has roughly 36,000 clones, 65% to 85% seen once; the top ten hold over 1.5%. The starting material was CD4+ or CD8+ T cells sorted from blood, obtained in a trial of the OX40 agonist ivuxolimab. Every receptor here comes from an adult with an advanced solid tumor such as melanoma, head and neck, liver or kidney cancer.

J is TRBJ1-3 and V is TRBV6-1; D call uncertain. CDR1 MNHNS and CDR2 SASEGT come from the germline V gene. The V end lost 4 bases, the J end lost 0 bases, and 13 bases lay between the germline ends. The CDR3 runs 16 residues. The CDR3 region has the DNA TGTGCCAGCAGTGGCCAACAGCGAGACTCTGGAAACACCATATATTTT. Translation: CASSGQQRDSGNTIYF.

V is TRBV5-6 and J is TRBJ1-2; unclear D gene. The CDR3 is made up of 12 amino acids. V lost 0 bases and J lost 4, with 4 bases in between. Germline CDR1 and CDR2: SGHDT and YYEEEE. The CDR3 nucleotides read TGTGCCAGCAGCTTGGTGGGCTATGGCTACACCTTC. Its protein is CASSLVGYGYTF. Supplemented by reference TRBV5-6 and TRBJ1-2, the full variable domain reads DAGVTQSPTHLIKTRGQQVTLRCSPKSGHDTVSWYQQALGQGPQFIFQYYEEEERQRGNFPDRFSGHQFPNYSSELNVNALLLGDSALYLCASSLVGYGYTFGSGTRLTVV.

The chain combines TRBV9 with TRBJ1-5; D gene uncertain. Trimming removed 2 bases at V and 10 bases at J, with 10 bases between. Germline V gene lookup returns CDR1 SGDLS and CDR2 YYNGEE. The CDR3 totals 12 residues. As DNA, the CDR3 is TGTGCCAGCAGCGTCCCCCTAATCCCCCAGCATTTT. It specifies CASSVPLIPQHF.

The V call is TRBV27, the J call TRBJ2-1; 12 nucleotides align to TRBD2. This CDR3 spans 15 amino acids. Germline V gene data show CDR1 as MNHEY and CDR2 as SMNVEV (reference sequence). V dropped 4 bases and J dropped 8; count of bases not matched to a gene: 6. The chain's CDR3 is CASSSLAGGLYEQFF. In DNA, the CDR3 is TGTGCCAGCAGTTCGCTAGCGGGGGGGCTCTATGAGCAGTTCTTC.

V usage is TRBV5-5 and J usage is TRBJ2-1; 11 bases match TRBD2. Losses at the gene ends were 0 bases for V and 8 bases for J; bases not matched to a gene: 7. This CDR3 spans 16 amino acids. Germline values: CDR1 SGHKS, CDR2 YYEKEE (reference sequence). The CDR3 DNA reads TGTGCCAGCAGCTTGGACCTAGCGGGGGGTGGCTATGAGCAGTTCTTC. Translated: CASSLDLAGGGYEQFF.